This TCR beta chain was identified during a study of PD-1 blockade in classical Hodgkin lymphoma. Findings and limits, study-wide: Patients excluded were those beginning nivolumab under 1 year after ASCT. Prior to therapy, complete responders displayed diversity much like that of newly diagnosed patients. The study reported lower baseline TCR diversity in newly diagnosed patients than in healthy donors.

Brentuximab vedotin exposure varied among the patients, all of whom had relapsed after autologous stem cell transplantation. In this sample, this clone turned up once. Its antigen is not known. Using immunoSEQ multiplex PCR, the repertoire was profiled, and TCRdb retains in-frame clones only, with some absent. The sample records 4,300 or so clones, less than 70% being singletons. Germline values: CDR1 SGHKS, CDR2 YYEKEE (reference sequence). V was clipped by 2 bases and J by 7 bases, with 16 bases between them. The CDR3 is 14 residues long. Sequencing was performed on peripheral blood mononuclear cells (PBMCs), taken before the second cycle of nivolumab. The chain recombines TRBV5-5 with TRBJ2-7; D is perhaps TRBD2 (5 bases). This receptor was taken from a human donor with classical Hodgkin lymphoma. The DNA for the CDR3 is TGTGCCAGCAGCTTTAGGCTAGCTCCCGGGGAGCAGTACTTC. Residues: CASSFRLAPGEQYF.